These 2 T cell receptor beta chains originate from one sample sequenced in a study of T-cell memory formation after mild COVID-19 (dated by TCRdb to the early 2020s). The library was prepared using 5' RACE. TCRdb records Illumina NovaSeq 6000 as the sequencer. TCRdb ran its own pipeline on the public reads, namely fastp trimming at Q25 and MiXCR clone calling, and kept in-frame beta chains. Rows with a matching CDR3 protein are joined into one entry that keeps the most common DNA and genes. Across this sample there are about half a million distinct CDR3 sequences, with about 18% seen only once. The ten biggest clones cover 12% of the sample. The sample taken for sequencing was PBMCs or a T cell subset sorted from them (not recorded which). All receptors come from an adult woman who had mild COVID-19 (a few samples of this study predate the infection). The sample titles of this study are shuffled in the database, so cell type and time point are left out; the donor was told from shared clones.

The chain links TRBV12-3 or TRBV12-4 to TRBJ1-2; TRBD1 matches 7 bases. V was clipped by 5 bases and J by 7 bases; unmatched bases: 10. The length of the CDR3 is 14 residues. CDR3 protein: CASSGGDRVSGYTF. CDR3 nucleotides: TGTGCCAGCAGTGGGGGAGACAGGGTGTCTGGCTACACCTTC.

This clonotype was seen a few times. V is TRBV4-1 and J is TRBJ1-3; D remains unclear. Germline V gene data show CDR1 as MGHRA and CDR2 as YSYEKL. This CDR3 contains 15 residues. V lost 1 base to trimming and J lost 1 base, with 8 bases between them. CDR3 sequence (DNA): TGCGCCAGCAGCCAAGTGGGTACTTCTGGAAACACCATATATTTT. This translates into CASSQVGTSGNTIYF.